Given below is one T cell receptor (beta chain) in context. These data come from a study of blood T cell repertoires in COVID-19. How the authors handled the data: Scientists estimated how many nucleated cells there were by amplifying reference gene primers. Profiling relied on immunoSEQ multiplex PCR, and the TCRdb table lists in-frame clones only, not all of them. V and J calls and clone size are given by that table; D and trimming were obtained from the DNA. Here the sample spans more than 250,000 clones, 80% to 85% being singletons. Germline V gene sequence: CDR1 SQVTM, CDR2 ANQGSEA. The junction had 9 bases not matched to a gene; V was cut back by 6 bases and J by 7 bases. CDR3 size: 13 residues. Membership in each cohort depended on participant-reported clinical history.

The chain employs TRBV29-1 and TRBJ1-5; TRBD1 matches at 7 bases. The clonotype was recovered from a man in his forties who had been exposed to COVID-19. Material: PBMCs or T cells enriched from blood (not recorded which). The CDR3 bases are TGCAGCGTCGCTACAGGGGTTGGACAGCCCCAGCATTTT. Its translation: CSVATGVGQPQHF. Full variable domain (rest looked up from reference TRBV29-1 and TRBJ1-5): SAVISQKPSRDICQRGTSLTIQCQVDSQVTMMFWYRQQPGQSLTLIATANQGSEATYESGFVIDKFPISRPNLTFSTLTVSNMSPEDSSIYLCSVATGVGQPQHFGDGTRLSIL.